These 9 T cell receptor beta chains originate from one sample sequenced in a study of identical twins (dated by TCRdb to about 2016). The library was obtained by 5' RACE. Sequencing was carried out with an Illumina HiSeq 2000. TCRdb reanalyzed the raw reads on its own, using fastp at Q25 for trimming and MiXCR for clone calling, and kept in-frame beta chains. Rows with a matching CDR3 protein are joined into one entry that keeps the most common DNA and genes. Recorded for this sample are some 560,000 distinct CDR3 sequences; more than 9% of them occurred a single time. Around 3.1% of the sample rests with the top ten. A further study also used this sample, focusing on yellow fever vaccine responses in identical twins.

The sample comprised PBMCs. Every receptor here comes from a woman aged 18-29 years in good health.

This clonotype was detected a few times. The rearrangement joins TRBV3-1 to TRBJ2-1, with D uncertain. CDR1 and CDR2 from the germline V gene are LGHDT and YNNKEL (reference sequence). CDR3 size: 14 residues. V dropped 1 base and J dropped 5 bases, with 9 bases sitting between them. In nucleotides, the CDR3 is TGTGCCAGCAGCCAAGGTAGGGTCAACAATGAGCAGTTCTTC. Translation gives CASSQGRVNNEQFF.

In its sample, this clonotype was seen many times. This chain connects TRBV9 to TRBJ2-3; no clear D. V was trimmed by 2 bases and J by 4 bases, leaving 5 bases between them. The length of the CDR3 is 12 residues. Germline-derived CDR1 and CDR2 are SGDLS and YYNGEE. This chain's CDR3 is CASSVSSDTQYF. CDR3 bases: TGTGCCAGCAGCGTCTCTTCAGATACGCAGTATTTT. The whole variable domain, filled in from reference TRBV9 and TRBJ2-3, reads DSGVTQTPKHLITATGQRVTLRCSPRSGDLSVYWYQQSLDQGLQFLIQYYNGEERAKGNILERFSAQQFPDLHSELNLSSLELGDSALYFCASSVSSDTQYFGPGTRLTVL.

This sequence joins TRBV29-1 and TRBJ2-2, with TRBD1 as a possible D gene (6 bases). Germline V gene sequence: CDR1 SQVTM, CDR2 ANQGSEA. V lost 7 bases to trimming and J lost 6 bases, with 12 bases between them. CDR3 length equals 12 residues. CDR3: CSAYQGPGELFF. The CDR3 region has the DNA TGCAGCGCCTATCAGGGGCCCGGGGAGCTGTTTTTT.

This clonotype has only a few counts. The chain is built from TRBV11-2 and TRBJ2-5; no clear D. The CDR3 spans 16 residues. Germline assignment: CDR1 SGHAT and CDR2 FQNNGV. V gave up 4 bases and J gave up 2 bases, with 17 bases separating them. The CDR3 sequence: CASSWRMGTVQETQYF. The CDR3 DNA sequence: TGTGCCAGCAGCTGGCGAATGGGTACAGTACAAGAGACCCAGTACTTC.

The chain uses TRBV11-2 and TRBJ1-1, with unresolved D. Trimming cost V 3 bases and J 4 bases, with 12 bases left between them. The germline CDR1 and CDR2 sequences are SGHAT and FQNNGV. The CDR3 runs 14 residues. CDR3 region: CASSLGIMATEAFF. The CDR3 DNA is TGTGCCAGCAGCTTGGGGATTATGGCCACTGAAGCTTTCTTT.

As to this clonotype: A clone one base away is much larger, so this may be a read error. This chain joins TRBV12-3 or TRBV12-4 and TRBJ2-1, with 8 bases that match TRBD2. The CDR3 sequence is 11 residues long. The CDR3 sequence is CVSSREGEQFF. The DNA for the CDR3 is TGTGTCAGCAGCCGGGAGGGTGAGCAGTTCTTC.

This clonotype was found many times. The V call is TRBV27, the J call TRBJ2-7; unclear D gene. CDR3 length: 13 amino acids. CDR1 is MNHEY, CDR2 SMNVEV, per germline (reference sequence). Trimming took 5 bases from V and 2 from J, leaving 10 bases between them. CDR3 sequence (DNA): TGTGCCAGCAGTCTGTCCGGCCCCTACGAGCAGTACTTC. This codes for CASSLSGPYEQYF.

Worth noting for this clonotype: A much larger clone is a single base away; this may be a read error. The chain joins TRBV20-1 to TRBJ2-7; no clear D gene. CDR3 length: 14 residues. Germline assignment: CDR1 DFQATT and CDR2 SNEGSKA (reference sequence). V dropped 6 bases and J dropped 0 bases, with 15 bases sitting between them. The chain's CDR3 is CSANRVQPSYEQYF. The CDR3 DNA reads TGCAGTGCCAATCGGGTCCAACCCTCCTACGAGCAGTACTTC.

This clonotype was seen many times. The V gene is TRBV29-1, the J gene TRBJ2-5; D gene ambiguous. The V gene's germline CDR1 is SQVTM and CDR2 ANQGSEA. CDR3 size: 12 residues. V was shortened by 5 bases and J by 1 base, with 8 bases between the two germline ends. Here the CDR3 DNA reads TGCAGCGTTTCTAGTTTCCAAGAGACCCAGTACTTC. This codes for CSVSSFQETQYF.